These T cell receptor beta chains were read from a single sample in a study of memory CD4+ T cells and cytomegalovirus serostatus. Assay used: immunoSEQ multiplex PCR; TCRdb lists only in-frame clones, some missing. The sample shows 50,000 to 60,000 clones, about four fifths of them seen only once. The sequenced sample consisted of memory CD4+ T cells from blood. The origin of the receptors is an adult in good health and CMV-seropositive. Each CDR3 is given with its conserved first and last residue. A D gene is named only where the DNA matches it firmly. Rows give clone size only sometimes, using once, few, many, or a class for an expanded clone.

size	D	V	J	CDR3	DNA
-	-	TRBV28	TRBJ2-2	CATLGQITGELFF	TGTGCCACCTTAGGACAGATCACCGGGGAGCTGTTTTTT
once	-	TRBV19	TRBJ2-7	CASSPLHSGPPNEQYF	TGTGCCAGTAGCCCTCTGCATTCCGGACCCCCGAACGAGCAGTACTTC
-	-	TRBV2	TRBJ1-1	CASRWSPNTEAFF	TGTGCCAGCAGATGGTCCCCGAACACTGAAGCTTTCTTT
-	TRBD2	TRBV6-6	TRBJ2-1	CAHGGSGSYFEQFF	TGTGCCCACGGAGGTAGCGGGTCATACTTTGAGCAGTTCTTC
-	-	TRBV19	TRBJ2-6	CASSGSRVGSGANVLTF	TGTGCCAGTAGTGGGAGCAGGGTCGGGTCTGGGGCCAACGTCCTGACTTTC
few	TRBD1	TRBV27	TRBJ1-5	CASRPTTGNYQPQHF	TGTGCCAGCAGACCAACGACAGGGAACTATCAGCCCCAGCATTTT
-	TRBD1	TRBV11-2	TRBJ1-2	CASSLAGQGNYGYTF	TGTGCCAGCAGCTTGGCCGGACAGGGCAACTATGGCTACACCTTC
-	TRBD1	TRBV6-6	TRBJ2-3	CASSYLGQATDTQYF	TGTGCCAGCAGTTACCTTGGACAGGCGACCGATACGCAGTATTTT
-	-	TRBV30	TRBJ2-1	CAWSVTLGRGDLWNEQFF	TGTGCCTGGAGTGTAACCCTAGGGCGTGGGGACCTATGGAATGAGCAGTTCTTC
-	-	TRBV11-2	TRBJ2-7	CASSQLYEQYF	TGTGCCAGCAGCCAACTGTACGAGCAGTACTTC
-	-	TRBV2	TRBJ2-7	CASRSTVPSEQYF	TGTGCCAGCAGAAGTACCGTGCCCTCCGAGCAGTACTTC
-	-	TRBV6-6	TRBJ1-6	CASSYSEKNSPLHF	TGTGCCAGCAGTTACTCGGAGAAGAATTCACCCCTCCACTTT
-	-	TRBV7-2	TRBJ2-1	CASSSGGSNINEQFF	TGTGCCAGCAGCAGTGGGGGTTCTAACATTAATGAGCAGTTCTTC
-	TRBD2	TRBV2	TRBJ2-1	CASSLAGGPVVEQFF	TGTGCCAGCAGCTTAGCGGGGGGGCCCGTGGTTGAGCAGTTCTTC
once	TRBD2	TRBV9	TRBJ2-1	CASSVAAASGGNGNEQFF	TGTGCCAGCAGCGTAGCCGCGGCTAGCGGGGGGAATGGGAATGAGCAGTTCTTC
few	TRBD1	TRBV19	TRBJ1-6	CASRDRGGSPLHF	TGTGCCAGTAGGGACAGGGGAGGATCACCCCTCCACTTT
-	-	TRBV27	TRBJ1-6	CASSLDSPLYNSPLHF	TGTGCCAGCAGTCTCGACAGCCCGCTCTATAATTCACCCCTCCACTTT
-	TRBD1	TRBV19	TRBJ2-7	CATSLARTGNLYEQYF	TGTGCCACTTCTCTTGCTAGGACAGGTAACTTGTACGAGCAGTACTTC
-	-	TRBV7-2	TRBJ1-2	CASSLSGRVGYTF	TGTGCCAGCAGCTTATCCGGCAGGGTTGGCTACACCTTC
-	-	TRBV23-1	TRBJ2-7	CASSQLGGLTYEQYF	TGCGCCAGCAGTCAATTGGGGGGGCTTACCTACGAGCAGTACTTC
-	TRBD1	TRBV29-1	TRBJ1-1	CSANSGQGSEAFF	TGCAGCGCAAACTCGGGACAGGGCTCTGAAGCTTTCTTT
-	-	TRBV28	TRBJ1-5	CASSTPGRNQPQHF	TGTGCCAGCAGTACCCCAGGGCGCAATCAGCCCCAGCATTTT
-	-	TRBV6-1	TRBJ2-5	CASREEETQYF	TGTGCCAGCAGAGAGGAAGAGACCCAGTACTTC
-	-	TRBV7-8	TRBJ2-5	CASSFTAQETQYF	TGTGCCAGCAGCTTCACAGCCCAAGAGACCCAGTACTTC
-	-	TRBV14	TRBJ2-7	CASSQVNYRSRTTYEQYF	TGTGCCAGCAGCCAAGTTAATTATCGGAGCAGGACAACCTACGAGCAGTACTTC
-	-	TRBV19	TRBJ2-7	CASSLRARDYEQYF	TGTGCCAGTTCTCTACGTGCCAGGGACTACGAGCAGTACTTC
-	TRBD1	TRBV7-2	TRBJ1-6	CASSLGQRANSPLHF	TGTGCCAGCAGCTTGGGACAGAGGGCCAATTCACCCCTCCACTTT
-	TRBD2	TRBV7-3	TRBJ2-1	CASSPRGLAGNEQFF	TGTGCCAGCAGCCCCCGAGGACTAGCGGGAAATGAGCAGTTCTTC
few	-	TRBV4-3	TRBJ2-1	CASSPRTPAGPPYNEQFF	TGCGCCAGCAGCCCAAGAACCCCGGCAGGTCCTCCCTACAATGAGCAGTTCTTC
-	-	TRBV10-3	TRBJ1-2	CAISETGDGYTF	TGTGCCATCAGTGAAACCGGGGACGGCTACACCTTC
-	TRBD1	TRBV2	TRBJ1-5	CASRLTGNGNQPQHF	TGTGCCAGCAGACTGACAGGGAATGGCAATCAGCCCCAGCATTTT
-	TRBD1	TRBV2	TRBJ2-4	CASSPSFVQGDGNIQYF	TGTGCCAGCAGTCCCTCTTTTGTACAGGGGGACGGGAACATTCAGTACTTC
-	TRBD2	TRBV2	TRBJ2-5	CASRSRGGLLETQYF	TGTGCCAGCAGGAGCCGGGGGGGCCTCCTGGAGACCCAGTACTTC